The T cell receptor (beta chain) described here comes from a study of identifying expanded T cells in peripheral blood. Method: immunoSEQ multiplex PCR; TCRdb's copy keeps in-frame clones and lacks some. The table records some 93,000 clones, about 90% of them present only once. Findings and caveats of the study: Technical replicates showed about 1.2 changed clones; two weeks 15 to 20; four weeks 19.

In the case of this clone: What it binds is unknown.

The V end was cut by 6 bases, the J end by 2 bases, with 13 bases between. The CDR3 sequence is 14 residues long. CDR1 and CDR2 (germline): MNHEY, SVGAGI. The sequence was collected from a person between 18 and 75 years old in good health. The sample consisted of blood. V gene TRBV6-5 combines with J gene TRBJ1-2; D may be TRBD1 (5 bases). CDR3 coding DNA: TGTGCCAGCAGGGCGGGGCAGGGCAACTATGGCTACACCTTC. Translated: CASRAGQGNYGYTF.